The 10 T cell receptor beta chains given below trace back to one sample, sequenced in a study of blood T cell repertoires in COVID-19. TCRdb's table, derived via immunoSEQ multiplex PCR, lists solely in-frame clones and lacks some. Among some 490,000 clones, 70% to 90% were seen once, and the ten largest hold around 7.9%. The specimen was PBMCs or T cells enriched from blood (not recorded which). All receptors derive from a woman in her sixties who had recovered from COVID-19.

This clone was observed a handful of times. The CDR3 DNA is TGTGCCAGCGCTTCCGGGACAGTTAATCAGCCCCAGCATTTT. Its translation is CASASGTVNQPQHF. The rearrangement joins TRBV28 to TRBJ1-5; 7 bases line up with TRBD1. Germline trimming cut 8 bases from V and 4 bases from J; bases unmatched to any gene: 8. Germline CDR1 MDHEN, CDR2 SYDVKM. The CDR3 is 14 amino acids.

This clone was counted a single time. The chain carries TRBV19 and TRBJ1-2; possibly TRBD1 for D (5 bases). The length of the CDR3 is 13 residues. Per germline, CDR1 LNHDA and CDR2 SQIVND (reference sequence). V was pared by 5 bases and J by 5 bases, with 12 bases between. The CDR3 nucleotides are TGTGCCAGTAGTGCCGGGGGAGGTTATGGCTACACCTTC. Its translation is CASSAGGGYGYTF.

The chain combines TRBV6-5 with TRBJ1-1, with D tentatively TRBD1 (6 bases). V lost 5 bases and J 0 bases, leaving 13 bases between the germline ends. The CDR3 contains 15 residues. From germline, CDR1 is MNHEY and CDR2 SVGAGI. This CDR3 reads CASSQTGTMNTEAFF. The DNA for the CDR3 is TGTGCCAGCAGTCAGACCGGGACAATGAACACTGAAGCTTTCTTT.

Comments on this clone: A junction boundary mismatches the germline segment, possibly from a read error. This chain links TRBV12-3 or TRBV12-4 with TRBJ1-4; D not certain. This CDR3 is 11 amino acids long. The CDR3, as DNA: TGTGCCAGCAGTTTAGGGAGGGCGTTAGCATTT. This codes for CASSLGRALAF.

The genes are TRBV2 and TRBJ2-1; possible D gene TRBD1, 5 bases. The CDR3 totals 13 residues. From germline, CDR1 is SNHLY and CDR2 FYNNEI. Trimming removed 10 bases from V and 4 bases from J, with 14 bases in between. CDR3 coding DNA: TGTGCCATCACAGGTGCCTCTTACAATGAGCAGTTCTTC. Amino acids: CAITGASYNEQFF. Based on the CDR3 plus reference TRBV2 and TRBJ2-1, the full variable domain is EPEVTQTPSHQVTQMGQEVILRCVPISNHLYFYWYRQILGQKVEFLVSFYNNEISEKSEIFDDQFSVERPDGSNFTLKIRSTKLEDSAMYFCAITGASYNEQFFGPGTRLTVL.

The chain has TRBV28 and TRBJ1-1; 7 nucleotides match TRBD1. The V and J ends lost 2 bases and 2 bases, in that order; junction bases with no gene match: 8. This CDR3 contains 16 residues. Germline CDR1 and CDR2: MDHEN and SYDVKM. CDR3 coding DNA: TGTGCCAGCAGTTTAAGCCCCGCAGGGGGAAACACTGAAGCTTTCTTT. Translation: CASSLSPAGGNTEAFF.

The chain combines TRBV12-5 with TRBJ1-5; D is unresolved. The CDR3 covers 15 residues. Per the germline V gene, CDR1 is LGHNT and CDR2 is FRNRAP. The V end was cut by 2 bases, the J end by 1 base, with 9 bases between. The CDR3 DNA reads TGTGCTAGTGGTTTGAGCGGACGAAGCAATCAGCCCCAGCATTTT. As protein: CASGLSGRSNQPQHF.

The chain is built from TRBV6-5 and TRBJ2-1; no reliable D call. This CDR3 comprises 12 residues. Deletions cut 4 bases from V and 7 bases from J, with 8 bases between. Germline lookup yields CDR1 MNHEY and CDR2 SVGAGI. CDR3 DNA sequence: TGTGCCAGCAGTTCCTATGAAAATGAGCAGTTCTTC. It encodes CASSSYENEQFF.

This rearrangement joins TRBV24-1 to TRBJ1-3, with 10 bases matching TRBD1. CDR1 and CDR2 (germline): KGHDR, SFDVKD. V lost 4 bases and J lost 2; bases outside the gene matches: 4. The CDR3 sequence is 16 residues long. The CDR3 bases are TGTGCCACCAGTGAGGCCGGGACAGGGGCTGGAAACACCATATATTTT. Protein sequence: CATSEAGTGAGNTIYF.

CDR3 in amino acids: CVAGGSYEQYF. The CDR3 DNA sequence: TGTGTAGCCGGGGGGTCCTACGAGCAGTACTTC. This rearrangement joins TRBV27 to TRBJ2-7; the match to TRBD2 covers 7 bases. The CDR3 runs to 11 residues. In germline, CDR1 is MNHEY, CDR2 SMNVEV (reference sequence).